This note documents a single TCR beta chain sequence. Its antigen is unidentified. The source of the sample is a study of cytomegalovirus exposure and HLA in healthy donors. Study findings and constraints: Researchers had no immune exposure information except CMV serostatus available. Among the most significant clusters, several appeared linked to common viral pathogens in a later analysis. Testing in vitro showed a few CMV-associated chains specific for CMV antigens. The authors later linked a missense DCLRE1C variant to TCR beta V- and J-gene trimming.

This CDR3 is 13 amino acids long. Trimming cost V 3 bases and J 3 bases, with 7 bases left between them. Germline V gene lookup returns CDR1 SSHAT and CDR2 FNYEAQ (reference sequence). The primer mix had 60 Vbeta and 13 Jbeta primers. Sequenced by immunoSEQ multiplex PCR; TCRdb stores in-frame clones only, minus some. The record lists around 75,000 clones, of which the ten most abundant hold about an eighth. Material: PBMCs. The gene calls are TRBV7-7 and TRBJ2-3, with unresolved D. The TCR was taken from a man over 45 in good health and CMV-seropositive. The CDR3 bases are TGTGCCAGCAGCTTGTACAGAACAGATACGCAGTATTTT. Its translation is CASSLYRTDTQYF.